A few counts support the clone carrying this T cell receptor (beta chain). The data were taken from a study of blood T cell repertoires in COVID-19. Study overall: Nucleic acid was either cDNA or gDNA, and it came from T cells, B-cell-depleted T cells, or PBMCs.

Recovered status in Cohort 3 required two negative PCRs, clearance, or symptom resolution. Original processing methods: It was from reference gene primer amplification that nucleated cell counts were estimated. The method was immunoSEQ multiplex PCR; TCRdb's version includes in-frame clones alone and lacks a portion of them. V and J calls plus clone size are reproduced from that table; the DNA served to infer D and trimming. Here the sample spans about 200,000 clones, around 89% being singletons. Germline-derived CDR1 and CDR2 are LGHNA and YNFKEQ. The V and J ends lost 2 bases and 3 bases, in that order; junction bases with no gene match: 3. The CDR3 runs 14 residues.

The sequencing sample was made of PBMCs or T cells enriched from blood (not recorded which). This rearrangement joins TRBV4-2 to TRBJ1-2, with 7 bases lining up with TRBD1. The TCR sequence derives from a woman younger than 35 who had recovered from COVID-19. In DNA form, the CDR3 reads TGTGCCAGCAGCCAATTCGGGACAGACTATGGCTACACCTTC. It codes for CASSQFGTDYGYTF.